Given below is one TCR beta chain in context. Clones were sequenced by immunoSEQ multiplex PCR, and TCRdb holds only the in-frame ones, with some missing. The sample lists over 150,000 clones, more than 90% occurring once. This sample was included in a study of control samples from healthy donors and cancer patients. CDR1 SGHNT and CDR2 YENEEA come from the germline V gene. CDR3 length: 15 amino acids. V was pared by 1 base and J by 0 bases, with 9 bases between. The chain uses TRBV11-3 and TRBJ1-1; no firm D call. The sequencing sample was made of blood. The TCR sequence derives from a middle-aged woman in good health. The DNA for the CDR3 is TGTGCCAGCAGCTTAGGACCCGGGATGAACACTGAAGCTTTCTTT. Translation gives CASSLGPGMNTEAFF.